A selection of T cell receptor beta chains follows, all from one sample in a study of identical twins. TCRdb reprocessed the 5' RACE reads with MiXCR, giving one entry per CDR3 protein. The sample includes roughly 500,000 distinct CDR3 sequences, 20% to 25% of them seen just once. These data were also filed under a second study, of T cells expressing NK-cell markers.

Sequencing input: CD4+ T cells sorted from blood. These TCRs come from a woman aged 18-29 years in good health. CDR3s include the opening cysteine and the closing phenylalanine or tryptophan. Each record gives: clone size, V gene, J gene, D gene, CDR3 protein, CDR3 DNA. A D gene is named only where the DNA matches it firmly. Clone size is not always given. Where it is, it says once, few, many or a class for expanded clones.

many	TRBV12-3/TRBV12-4	TRBJ2-2	NA	CASRATNTGELFF	TGTGCCAGCCGTGCGACGAACACCGGGGAGCTGTTTTTT
NA	TRBV13	TRBJ1-1	NA	CASSLGRRATEAFF	TGTGCCAGCAGCTTAGGTAGGAGGGCTACTGAAGCTTTCTTT
NA	TRBV20-1	TRBJ2-1	TRBD2	CSAQRTSGGPGNEQFF	TGCAGTGCGCAGCGCACTAGCGGGGGGCCCGGCAATGAGCAGTTCTTC
few	TRBV3-1	TRBJ2-1	NA	CASRRNNEQFF	TGTGCCAGCAGAAGGAACAATGAGCAGTTCTTC
NA	TRBV5-5	TRBJ2-7	NA	CASSLPGRMAYEQYF	TGTGCCAGCAGCCTCCCCGGACGCATGGCCTACGAGCAGTACTTC
NA	TRBV7-6	TRBJ2-5	TRBD2	CASSFGTSGYQETQYF	TGTGCCAGCAGCTTTGGGACTAGCGGATATCAAGAGACCCAGTACTTC
NA	TRBV6-5	TRBJ1-5	NA	CASSYGARDQPQHF	TGTGCCAGCAGTTACGGGGCGAGGGATCAGCCCCAGCATTTT
few	TRBV29-1	TRBJ1-5	TRBD1	CSVSSQGAGQPQHF	TGCAGCGTTTCCTCTCAGGGGGCAGGCCAGCCCCAGCATTTT
few	TRBV12-3/TRBV12-4	TRBJ2-7	TRBD2	CASSPRLAGGGLQYEQYF	TGTGCCAGCAGTCCTCGACTAGCGGGAGGGGGGCTACAGTACGAGCAGTACTTC
NA	TRBV3-1	TRBJ1-1	NA	CASSSIGNTEAFF	TGTGCCAGCAGTTCGATTGGTAACACTGAAGCTTTCTTT
few	TRBV9	TRBJ1-6	NA	CASSVGFYSPLHF	TGTGCCAGCAGCGTGGGTTTTTATTCACCCCTCCACTTT
few	TRBV10-3	TRBJ1-2	NA	CAIRGNGGMDYGYTF	TGTGCCATCAGAGGGAATGGGGGCATGGACTATGGCTACACCTTC
NA	TRBV5-1	TRBJ2-1	NA	CASSQSFDEQFF	TGCGCCAGCAGCCAAAGTTTTGATGAGCAGTTCTTC
few	TRBV6-2/TRBV6-3	TRBJ1-2	TRBD1	CASRPGQGAQGYTF	TGTGCCAGCAGACCCGGACAGGGGGCACAAGGCTACACCTTC
few	TRBV11-2	TRBJ2-7	TRBD1	CASSAQFQYDRASIEQYF	TGTGCCAGCAGCGCCCAATTCCAATACGACAGGGCATCGATCGAGCAGTACTTC
many	TRBV12-3/TRBV12-4	TRBJ1-5	TRBD1	CASTSGPRRGQDQPQHF	TGTGCCAGCACATCAGGACCCCGCAGGGGGCAAGATCAGCCCCAGCATTTT
NA	TRBV20-1	TRBJ2-7	TRBD1	CSAHQQGVPEQYF	TGCAGTGCTCACCAACAGGGGGTTCCCGAGCAGTACTTC
NA	TRBV12-3/TRBV12-4	TRBJ2-2	NA	CASSFTLLANTGELFF	TGTGCCAGCAGTTTCACCTTACTCGCGAACACCGGGGAGCTGTTTTTT
few	TRBV20-1	TRBJ1-3	TRBD1	CSATTGPGNTIYF	TGCAGTGCTACGACAGGGCCTGGAAACACCATATATTTT
NA	TRBV12-3/TRBV12-4	TRBJ2-1	TRBD1	CASSSGWDRMFF	TGTGCCAGCAGTTCAGGCTGGGACAGGATGTTCTTC
NA	TRBV9	TRBJ2-7	NA	CASSVLNEQYF	TGTGCCAGCAGCGTATTGAACGAGCAGTACTTC
few	TRBV24-1	TRBJ2-3	NA	CATAQSDTQYF	TGTGCCACCGCCCAGAGTGATACGCAGTATTTT
NA	TRBV5-1	TRBJ2-3	NA	CASSLERVTDTQYF	TGCGCCAGCAGCCTGGAGCGGGTGACAGATACGCAGTATTTT
NA	TRBV5-1	TRBJ2-5	NA	CASSGSGTQETQYF	TGCGCCAGCAGCGGATCCGGGACGCAAGAGACCCAGTACTTC
NA	TRBV6-2/TRBV6-3	TRBJ2-2	NA	CASRTSAANTGELFF	TGTGCCAGCAGGACCAGTGCAGCGAACACCGGGGAGCTGTTTTTT
few	TRBV6-1	TRBJ1-2	NA	CASTKGRDYGYTF	TGTGCCAGCACCAAAGGGCGGGACTATGGCTACACCTTC
few	TRBV7-6	TRBJ1-1	TRBD1	CASSPQTGIHTEAFF	TGTGCCAGCAGCCCGCAGACAGGGATCCACACTGAAGCTTTCTTT
NA	TRBV20-1	TRBJ2-5	TRBD2	CSARRVTSGSWETQYF	TGCAGTGCTAGAAGAGTGACTAGCGGGAGCTGGGAGACCCAGTACTTC
few	TRBV6-1	TRBJ2-1	TRBD2	CASTLTSASSYNEQFF	TGTGCCAGCACCCTCACTAGCGCCAGCTCCTACAATGAGCAGTTCTTC
NA	TRBV5-6	TRBJ1-2	NA	CASSPPDARNYGYTF	TGTGCCAGCAGCCCCCCGGACGCACGAAACTATGGCTACACCTTC
NA	TRBV20-1	TRBJ1-5	NA	CSARAGQRNQPQHF	TGCAGTGCTAGAGCGGGGCAGCGCAATCAGCCCCAGCATTTT
medium-sized	TRBV5-1	TRBJ1-1	NA	CASSLDRPGTEAFF	TGCGCCAGCAGCTTGGACCGGCCGGGGACTGAAGCTTTCTTT
many	TRBV5-1	TRBJ2-1	TRBD2	CASSPGPSGAYNEQFF	TGCGCCAGCAGCCCGGGGCCTAGCGGGGCTTACAATGAGCAGTTCTTC
many	TRBV4-3	TRBJ2-1	TRBD2	CASSSRTSGNNEQFF	TGCGCCAGCAGCTCAAGAACTAGCGGAAACAATGAGCAGTTCTTC
few	TRBV6-5	TRBJ2-2	TRBD1	CASRGQAGELFF	TGTGCCAGCAGGGGACAGGCCGGGGAGCTGTTTTTT
few	TRBV15	TRBJ1-5	NA	CATSKRLDSDQPQHF	TGTGCCACCAGCAAGAGGCTTGACAGTGATCAGCCCCAGCATTTT
few	TRBV20-1	TRBJ2-7	NA	CSAQEPSVREQYF	TGCAGTGCTCAGGAGCCGTCGGTTAGGGAGCAGTACTTC
once	TRBV20-1	TRBJ2-3	TRBD1	CSARGTGTFGVNTDTQYF	TGCAGTGCTAGAGGGACAGGGACTTTCGGGGTCAACACAGATACGCAGTATTTT
few	TRBV6-6	TRBJ2-5	TRBD2	CASSPEGEGQYF	TGTGCCAGCAGCCCGGAAGGGGAGGGCCAGTACTTC
NA	TRBV5-4	TRBJ2-5	TRBD2	CASSLITGTSGRPKETQYF	TGTGCCAGCAGCTTAATTACCGGGACTAGCGGGAGGCCGAAAGAGACCCAGTACTTC
NA	TRBV7-8	TRBJ2-7	NA	CASSSDGSYEQYF	TGTGCCAGCAGCTCGGACGGCTCCTACGAGCAGTACTTC
few	TRBV12-3/TRBV12-4	TRBJ1-1	NA	CASSLMVDTEAFF	TGTGCCAGCAGTTTAATGGTCGACACTGAAGCTTTCTTT
many	TRBV20-1	TRBJ1-6	TRBD1	CSARQGASPLHF	TGCAGTGCTAGACAGGGGGCTTCACCCCTCCACTTT
NA	TRBV4-2	TRBJ2-7	TRBD2	CASSQDSGGIPYEQYF	TGTGCCAGCAGCCAAGATAGCGGGGGGATACCCTACGAGCAGTACTTC
few	TRBV6-1	TRBJ1-6	TRBD1	CASRGGDRDYSPLHF	TGTGCCAGCAGGGGAGGGGACAGGGACTATTCACCCCTCCACTTT
NA	TRBV20-1	TRBJ2-7	TRBD2	CSARVAGESEQYF	TGCAGTGCTAGAGTAGCGGGAGAATCCGAGCAGTACTTC
few	TRBV10-3	TRBJ2-1	NA	CAINWSPINEQFF	TGTGCCATCAATTGGTCCCCTATCAATGAGCAGTTCTTC
few	TRBV4-1	TRBJ1-5	NA	CASSQATGRGQPQHF	TGCGCCAGCAGCCAGGCTACAGGAAGAGGTCAGCCCCAGCATTTT